This T cell receptor beta chain was sequenced during a study of OX40 agonist ivuxolimab in advanced cancers. A note on the overall study: Ivuxolimab was a fully human IgG2 agonistic monoclonal antibody targeting the costimulatory receptor OX40 (CD134). Intravenous ivuxolimab was administered to patients every 2 weeks at six dose levels: 0.01, 0.1, 0.3, 1.5, 3 and 10 mg/kg. Of the roughly 51 patients in dose escalation, some 20 had hepatocellular carcinoma, roughly 15 had melanoma, 9 had renal cell carcinoma and 9 had head and neck cancer. A male proportion of around 80% and a mean age of 60 years, ranging from about 23 to 79, were recorded for the dose-escalation cohort. Prior anti-PD-1, anti-PD-L1 or anti-CTLA-4 therapy was permitted, and checkpoint inhibitors had been received by less than 45% of dose-escalation patients. Partial responses occurred in three dose-escalation patients, of whom one had hepatocellular carcinoma and two had cutaneous melanoma. The purpose of peripheral TCRbeta sequencing was to test whether ivuxolimab changed TCR sequence diversity and led to clonal T-cell expansion. The monotherapy dose-escalation portion (N ≈ 52 patients) of the phase I ivuxolimab trial is reported in the paper. Overall results and qualifications from the work: Low levels of normalized T-cell clonal expansion were also seen in some patients who did not respond. After ivuxolimab, expanded clones were on average more numerous among CD8+ T cells than among CD4+ T cells. Partial responders in the 0.1-3.0 mg/kg groups had among the lowest normalized peripheral clonal expansion, especially among CD8+ T cells. At doses from 0.1 to 3.0 mg/kg, clonal expansion was seen in both CD4+ and CD8+ blood T cells between baseline and week 6. The antigen specificity of the peripheral T cells that underwent clonal expansion was not determined.

Including the terminal cysteine and phenylalanine, the CDR3 comprises 15 residues. Kept here is only the CDR3 DNA, which spans 45 bases and is read in frame from base 1. The germline V end is reduced by 0 bases and the J end by 2 bases; junction bases left unmatched: 4. For CDR1 and CDR2, the germline V gene (reference sequence) lists MNHEY and SMNVEV. Genomic DNA was extracted from sorted cells for sequencing of the TCRbeta CDR3 region. TCRbeta CDR3 regions were sequenced using the immunoSEQ Assay. TCRdb provides this immuneACCESS table in a form limited to in-frame rearrangements. Some clones are lacking; in checked studies, under half of them reflect an unresolved V gene, and why the rest are absent is not known. The sample yields about 28,000 clones; less than 90% were counted once. The top ten clonotypes cover about two fifths of the sample. A remark on this clone: There is no known antigen for this receptor. No much larger clonotype is one base removed from it; base qualities were not supplied.

Patients with autoimmune disease history or receiving systemic immunosuppression were excluded from the trial. Peripheral blood for TCR sequencing was collected from all dose cohorts at baseline, on cycle 4 day 1, and on cycle 7 day 1. The samples were drawn from a first-in-human, open-label, multicenter phase I dose-escalation trial of ivuxolimab. Adults with locally advanced or metastatic melanoma, renal cell, hepatocellular, or head and neck squamous cell carcinoma were enrolled in the trial. Before TCR sequencing, CD4+ and CD8+ T cells were separately sorted from peripheral blood. This TCR derives from an adult with an advanced solid tumor such as melanoma, head and neck, liver or kidney cancer. Sequences were derived from CD4+ or CD8+ T cells sorted from blood, sampled in a trial of the OX40 agonist ivuxolimab. The sequence is built from TRBV27 and TRBJ2-7; TRBD1 matches 7 bases in the middle. The DNA sequence reads TGTGCCAGCAGTTTATCCGACAGGGCCGCCTACGAGCAGTACTTC. Its translation is CASSLSDRAAYEQYF.